The 6 T cell receptor beta chains reported below all come from one sample, sequenced in a study of CD8 T cells in Susac syndrome (dated by TCRdb to between 2017 and 2020). The library was made by the immunoSEQ multiplex PCR assay. RNA was extracted using the RNeasy kit, and roughly 0.5 to 1 microgram was reverse transcribed with random hexamers. TCRdb passed the public sequencing reads through fastp at Q25 and MiXCR, retaining productive beta sequences. Each entry merges the rows of one CDR3 protein and shows their most common DNA and genes. Present in this sample are roughly 180,000 distinct CDR3 sequences, 85% to 95% of which were seen just once. The biggest ten clones account for 0.09% to 0.1% of the sample. Sequenced: CD4+ T cells from PBMCs. Source of these receptors: a human donor with multiple sclerosis.

This chain joins TRBV3-1 and TRBJ2-7; D could derive from TRBD1 or TRBD2 (5 bases each). The CDR3 is 12 residues long. Germline lookup yields CDR1 LGHDT and CDR2 YNNKEL (reference sequence). V was pared by 5 bases and J by 3 bases, with 8 bases between. Here the CDR3 reads CASSIGGYEQYF. CDR3 coding DNA: TGTGCCAGCAGCATTGGGGGCTACGAGCAGTACTTC.

The chain has TRBV5-6 and TRBJ2-7; TRBD2 matches 8 bases. The V segment lost 0 bases and the J segment 7 bases; nucleotides outside the gene matches: 9. This CDR3 has 15 amino acids. CDR1 and CDR2 from the germline V gene are SGHDT and YYEEEE. This CDR3 is CASSLAGGALGEQYF. The CDR3 nucleotides are TGTGCCAGCAGCTTGGCGGGGGGGGCCTTGGGGGAGCAGTACTTC.

The V gene is TRBV9, the J gene TRBJ2-2; unclear D gene. The V gene's germline CDR1 is SGDLS and CDR2 YYNGEE. There are 12 residues in the CDR3. V was trimmed by 0 bases and J by 5 bases, leaving 2 bases between them. CDR3 amino acids: CASSVGTGELFF. The CDR3 bases are TGTGCCAGCAGCGTAGGTACCGGGGAGCTGTTTTTT. The full variable domain, its missing parts supplied by reference TRBV9 and TRBJ2-2, is DSGVTQTPKHLITATGQRVTLRCSPRSGDLSVYWYQQSLDQGLQFLIQYYNGEERAKGNILERFSAQQFPDLHSELNLSSLELGDSALYFCASSVGTGELFFGEGSRLTVL.

V and J are TRBV7-9 and TRBJ1-6, with TRBD1 as a possible D gene (6 bases). This CDR3 has 16 residues. Germline-derived CDR1 and CDR2 are SEHNR and FQNEAQ (reference sequence). With 0 bases removed from V and 13 bases from J, the gap between germline ends came to 19 bases. The CDR3 region has the DNA TGTGCCAGCAGCTTAGCGGCAGGACAGCCGCTGGGGCCCCTCCACTTT. This gives the protein CASSLAAGQPLGPLHF.

V usage is TRBV4-1 and J usage is TRBJ1-1; D is possibly TRBD1 (6 bases). Germline V gene lookup returns CDR1 MGHRA and CDR2 YSYEKL. The ends were cut back, 4 bases at V and 2 bases at J, with 20 bases in the middle. The CDR3 has 17 amino acids. CDR3 DNA: TGCGCCAGCAGCCTAGAAGGGGGAAGGATGTTCAACACTGAAGCTTTCTTT. Amino acids: CASSLEGGRMFNTEAFF.

The CDR3 nucleotides are TGTGCCAGCAGCCCAAGGACTAGCGGGGATATAACCTACGAGCAGTACTTC. Protein: CASSPRTSGDITYEQYF. This chain uses TRBV4-2 with TRBJ2-7; 12 bases map to TRBD2. The CDR3 runs 17 residues. Germline trimming cut 4 bases from V and 2 bases from J; bases unmatched to any gene: 9. Germline V gene sequence: CDR1 LGHNA, CDR2 YNFKEQ.